Below are 6 T cell receptor beta chains sequenced from a single sample in a study of vaccination effects on CD4 cells after COVID-19. Method: immunoSEQ multiplex PCR; TCRdb's copy keeps in-frame clones and lacks some. The table shows more than 35,000 clones, with less than 70% occurring only once. These receptors' targets are unknown. ViraFEST assay sequencing came after antigen-specific CD4+ T cells were expanded with viral peptide pools. Culture proceeded for approximately 10 days, and CD4+ T cells were then isolated. Previously uninfected by SARS-CoV-2, the vaccine recipients also showed negative nucleocapsid antibodies. The specimen comprised CD4+ T cells from PBMCs cultured with HCoV-OC43 spike peptides, sampled before COVID-19 vaccination. Sample subset: HCoV-OC43 spike overlapping peptide pool stimulation. Receptors were obtained from a human donor who received a COVID-19 vaccine.

This clone was counted a few times. This sample also contains other DNA sequences that code for the same CDR3. This sequence joins TRBV6-5 and TRBJ1-2, with 7 bases identical to TRBD1. CDR1 MNHEY and CDR2 SVGAGI come from the germline V gene. The CDR3 runs 13 residues. J gave up 5 bases and V 0 bases, and 0 bases lay outside the gene matches. CDR3 nucleotides: TGTGCCAGCAGTTACTCGACAGGGTATGGCTACACCTTC. Its protein product is CASSYSTGYGYTF.

This chain connects TRBV7-9 to TRBJ2-4; possibly TRBD1 or TRBD2 for D (6 bases each). V dropped 9 bases and J dropped 7 bases, with 16 bases sitting between them. CDR3 length equals 13 residues. Germline CDR1 SEHNR, CDR2 FQNEAQ (reference sequence). CDR3 DNA sequence: TGTGCCAGTATGGAGGGGGTCGTGAACATTCAGTACTTC. Residues: CASMEGVVNIQYF.

This sequence joins TRBV28 and TRBJ1-5; D uncertain. Trimming took 5 bases from V and 3 from J, leaving 2 bases between them. The CDR3 is 11 residues long. Germline CDR1 and CDR2: MDHEN and SYDVKM. Here the CDR3 DNA reads TGTGCCAGCAGTGCCAATCAGCCCCAGCATTTT. Residues: CASSANQPQHF.

The chain has TRBV3-1 (or the pseudogene TRBV3-2) and TRBJ2-4; 8 bases are a match to TRBD1. There are 15 residues in the CDR3. Trimming removed 3 bases from V and 8 bases from J; junction bases left unmatched: 9. Germline values: CDR1 LGHDT, CDR2 YNNKEL (reference sequence). For the CDR3, the DNA is TGTGCCAGCAGCCAGGGTTCCTCGACAGGGGACATTCAGTACTTC. Protein: CASSQGSSTGDIQYF.

This clone showed up just a few times. This chain joins TRBV6-5 and TRBJ2-6; no firm D call. The CDR3 consists of 16 residues. V was cut by 0 bases and J by 1 base, with 7 bases left in between. The V gene's germline CDR1 is MNHEY and CDR2 SVGAGI. CDR3 nucleotides: TGTGCCAGCAGTTACTCGTTCGGGTCTGGGGCCAACGTCCTGACTTTC. Encoded protein: CASSYSFGSGANVLTF.

The chain combines TRBV3-1 (or the pseudogene TRBV3-2) with TRBJ1-2, with D unresolved. V gave up 3 bases and J gave up 6 bases, with 8 bases separating them. Germline lookup yields CDR1 LGHDT and CDR2 YNNKEL (reference sequence). The CDR3 is 12 residues long. The CDR3 DNA follows: TGTGCCAGCAGCCAGGGAGTCGATGGCTACACCTTC. Translation gives CASSQGVDGYTF.